This TCR beta chain was profiled in a study of metastatic and nonmetastatic thyroid tumors. Study details: The study looked at repertoires side by side in blood and in tumor or nodule tissue from malignant and benign thyroid patients.

CDR1 and CDR2 from the germline V gene are MNHEY and SMNVEV (reference sequence). The CDR3 has 13 amino acids. V lost 5 bases and J lost 2, with 7 bases in between. Thyroid surgery had not been preceded by any treatment in any patient. Findings of the study overall: In blood and tumor, TCR beta diversity was reportedly significantly higher in malignant thyroid tumors than in benign nodules.

TCRdb re-analyzed the PCR reads through MiXCR. The sample shows about 24,000 clones, 22% of them seen only once. This clone has at least ten counts. Its antigen remains unknown. The sequencing input was blood. This receptor was obtained from a female donor with papillary thyroid cancer or a benign thyroid nodule (not recorded which). Some clones in this sample may be carry-over from other donors' samples. The chain links TRBV27 to TRBJ1-3; D unclear. The CDR3 nucleotides read TGTGCCAGCAGTATGACCCCTGGAAACACCATATATTTT. It specifies CASSMTPGNTIYF.